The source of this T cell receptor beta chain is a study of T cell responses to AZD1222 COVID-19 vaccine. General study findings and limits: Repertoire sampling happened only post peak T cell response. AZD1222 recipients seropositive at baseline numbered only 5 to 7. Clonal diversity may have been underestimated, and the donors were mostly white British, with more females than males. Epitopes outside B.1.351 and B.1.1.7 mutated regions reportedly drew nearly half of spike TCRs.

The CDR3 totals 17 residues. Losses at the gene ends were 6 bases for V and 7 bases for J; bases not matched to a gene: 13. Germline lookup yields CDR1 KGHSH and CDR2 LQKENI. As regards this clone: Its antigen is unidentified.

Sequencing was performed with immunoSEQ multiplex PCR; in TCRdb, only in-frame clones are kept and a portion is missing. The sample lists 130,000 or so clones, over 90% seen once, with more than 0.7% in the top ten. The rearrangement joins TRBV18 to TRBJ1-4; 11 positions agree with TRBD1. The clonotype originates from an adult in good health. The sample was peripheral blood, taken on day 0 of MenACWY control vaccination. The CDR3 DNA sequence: TGTGCCAGCTCCCTCGGACAGGGGGCAGCTGTAGGTGAAAAACTGTTTTTT. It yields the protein CASSLGQGAAVGEKLFF.